Listed here is a single T cell receptor beta chain. Its specificity is not known. Germline V gene lookup returns CDR1 MRHNA and CDR2 SNTAGT. The CDR3 is made up of 14 amino acids. Between the trimmed V and J ends, which lost 6 bases and 3 bases, there was a span of 11 bases. The source of the sample is a study of T cells in localized non-small cell lung cancer. The table came from immunoSEQ multiplex PCR; TCRdb's copy has only in-frame clones and leaves some out. The sample records around 64,000 clones, approximately 90% being singletons. Study-wide results and caveats: Heterogeneity remains possible because sequencing was limited to only one tumor region.

The chain combines TRBV6-4 with TRBJ2-2; perhaps TRBD1 as D (6 bases). The clonotype comes from a man between 35 and 75 years old with stage I squamous cell lung carcinoma. Sequences were derived from peripheral blood, sampled before any cancer treatment. This CDR3 is CASRSTGYTGELFF. The CDR3 DNA is TGTGCCAGCAGAAGTACAGGGTACACCGGGGAGCTGTTTTTT.